This entry lists 10 T cell receptor beta chains sequenced from one sample in a study of tumor and adjacent non-tumor tissue in lung cancer. This sample's RNA came from whole unsorted tissue. TCRbeta libraries were built with three rounds of nested PCR, modified from ARM-PCR. TCRdb itself ran the multiplex PCR reads through MiXCR, one entry per CDR3 protein. The table has 84,000 or so distinct CDR3 sequences, around 57% seen once; the top ten hold around 14%. Sequencing used lung tumor tissue. The receptors derive from a man in his 70s with non-small cell lung cancer.

This clonotype appeared many times. The CDR3 loop reads CATSRLGTDTQYF. CDR3 nucleotides: TGTGCCACCAGCAGACTAGGCACAGATACGCAGTATTTT. The gene calls are TRBV15 and TRBJ2-3; D is undetermined. The germline V gene encodes CDR1 LNHNV and CDR2 YYDKDF (reference sequence). V lost 2 bases to trimming and J lost 1 base, with 4 bases between them. This CDR3 region has 13 residues.

On this clonotype: A much bigger clone sits one base away, suggesting this may be a read error. The rearrangement uses TRBV5-4 and TRBJ2-1, with 9 bases lining up with TRBD1. This CDR3 is built from 14 residues. Germline V lookup: CDR1 SGHNT, CDR2 YYREEE (reference sequence). Written as DNA, the CDR3 is TGTGCCAGGAGCTTCCTACAGGGGGCAAATGAGCAGTTCTTC. Protein: CARSFLQGANEQFF.

This chain links TRBV7-9 with TRBJ1-2; possibly TRBD1 for D (5 bases). V was cut by 3 bases and J by 3 bases, with 8 bases left in between. Germline CDR1 is SEHNR and CDR2 is FQNEAQ (reference sequence). The CDR3 length is 13 residues. For the CDR3, the DNA is TGTGCCAGCAGCTTGGAAGGGGACTATGGCTACACCTTC. This sequence encodes CASSLEGDYGYTF.

Of note for this clonotype: A read error may explain this, as a much larger clone is one base away. V usage is TRBV20-1 and J usage is TRBJ2-2; maybe TRBD2 (5 bases). This CDR3 region has 16 residues. In germline, CDR1 is DFQATT, CDR2 SNEGSKA (reference sequence). The CDR3 loop is CSTREYVGLNTGELFF. Here the CDR3 DNA reads TGCAGTACTAGAGAGTACGTCGGCTTGAACACCGGGGAGCTGTTTTTT.

Concerning this clonotype itself: This is likely a read error, given that the CDR3 carries no conserved phenylalanine or tryptophan at its end. The chain is built from TRBV6-1 and TRBJ2-6; the D gene is possibly TRBD1 (5 bases). Germline V gene data show CDR1 as MNHNS and CDR2 as SASEGT. This CDR3 region has 16 residues. CDR3 protein: CASSADDSSGANALTL. CDR3 nucleotides: TGTGCCAGCAGTGCCGATGACAGCTCTGGGGCCAACGCCCTGACTTTA.

Worth noting for this clonotype: Given a much more abundant clone one base away, this may be a read error. The rearrangement links TRBV30 to TRBJ1-4; tentative D call: TRBD1 (5 bases). V lost 2 bases and J 3 bases, leaving 13 bases between the germline ends. Germline-derived CDR1 and CDR2 are GTSNPN and SVGIG (reference sequence). CDR3 length: 15 amino acids. The CDR3 DNA reads as TGTGCCTGGAGTACGCCGACAGCTCCTAATGAAAAACTGTTTTTT. Encoded protein: CAWSTPTAPNEKLFF. The full variable domain, rest sourced from reference TRBV30 and TRBJ1-4, is SQTIHQWPATLVQPVGSPLSLECTVEGTSNPNLYWYRQAAGRGLQLLFYSVGIGQISSEVPQNLSASRPQDRQFILSSKKLLLSDSGFYLCAWSTPTAPNEKLFFGSGTQLSVL.

With regard to this clonotype: A read error may account for a junction end that differs from germline. The rearrangement uses TRBV6-1 and TRBJ2-2, with D possibly being TRBD1 or TRBD2 (5 bases each). The CDR3 covers 15 residues. Per germline, CDR1 MNHNS and CDR2 SASEGT. The DNA for the CDR3 is TGTGACAGCAAACGGGTACACCAGACAGCCGGGGAGCTGTTTTTC. It translates to CDSKRVHQTAGELFF.

This clonotype was detected only once. The junction shows a germline mismatch at one end, possibly a read error. The chain uses TRBV6-5 and TRBJ1-6; no clear D gene. Germline V gene lookup returns CDR1 MNHEY and CDR2 SVGAGI. This CDR3 region has 14 residues. The CDR3 coding sequence is TGTGCCACAGGACGGCAGTATATGTATTCATCCCTCCACTTT. Its protein is CATGRQYMYSSLHF.

By sample share, this clonotype is medium-sized. CDR3 in amino acids: CASSHMNTEAFF. DNA of the CDR3: TGTGCCAGCAGCCATATGAACACTGAAGCTTTCTTT. V and J are TRBV6-5 and TRBJ1-1; D is unresolved. V was clipped by 6 bases and J by 0 bases, with 5 bases between them. Germline lookup yields CDR1 MNHEY and CDR2 SVGAGI. The CDR3 sequence is 12 residues long.

As concerns this clonotype: One end of the junction does not line up with germline, which may come from a read error. The chain links TRBV11-2 to TRBJ2-3, with 7 bases matching TRBD2. The CDR3 is 16 amino acids. Germline CDR1 and CDR2: SGHAT and FQNNGV. Here the CDR3 DNA reads TGTGCCAGAAGCTTAGACATTACGACTAGCACAGATACACAGTATTTT. Protein sequence: CARSLDITTSTDTQYF.